This entry lists 29 T cell receptor beta chains sequenced from one sample in a study of beta chain features in type 1 diabetes. Study findings and constraints: People with Type 1 diabetes carried modestly yet significantly shorter TCRB CDR3s in all four CD4+ subsets.

The entirety of the isolated RNA underwent reverse transcription, so expressed TCRB transcripts were sequenced. Assay used: immunoSEQ multiplex PCR; TCRdb lists only in-frame clones, some missing. The sample carries fewer than 300,000 clones, around 20% recorded once. No antigen is known for these receptors. The sequenced sample consisted of naive CD4+ T cells from blood. Source of these receptors: a woman between 35 and 50 years old with type 1 diabetes.

CDR3 loop: CAISPPGQANTGELFF. The CDR3 DNA is TGTGCCATCAGCCCCCCGGGACAGGCGAACACCGGGGAGCTGTTTTTT. The chain employs TRBV10-3 and TRBJ2-2, with 8 bases that match TRBD1. The length of the CDR3 is 16 residues. Germline assignment: CDR1 ENHRY and CDR2 SYGVKD. J was trimmed by 0 bases and V by 6 bases; bases with no gene match: 6.

This clone turned up a few times. V usage is TRBV9 and J usage is TRBJ2-2; D perhaps matches TRBD1 (6 bases). Per the germline V gene, CDR1 is SGDLS and CDR2 is YYNGEE. Trimming removed 4 bases at V and 0 bases at J, with 10 bases between. This CDR3 spans 15 amino acids. Here the CDR3 reads CASSRDNPNTGELFF. CDR3 bases: TGTGCCAGCAGCCGGGACAACCCGAACACCGGGGAGCTGTTTTTT.

This rearrangement joins TRBV28 to TRBJ2-7; no clear D gene. Trimming took off 9 bases at V and 0 bases at J, with 18 bases between the two ends. In germline, CDR1 is MDHEN, CDR2 SYDVKM. The CDR3 is made up of 15 amino acids. CDR3 sequence: CASTPMAPNSYEQYF. CDR3 nucleotide sequence: TGTGCCAGTACACCCATGGCCCCGAACTCCTACGAGCAGTACTTC.

The gene calls are TRBV28 and TRBJ2-7, with no clear D. With 2 bases removed from V and 0 bases from J, the gap between germline ends came to 11 bases. Germline CDR1 is MDHEN and CDR2 is SYDVKM. This CDR3 has 15 residues. Here the CDR3 DNA reads TGTGCCAGCAGTTTAGAAGCGTTAAGCTCCTACGAGCAGTACTTC. It codes for CASSLEALSSYEQYF.

The J gene is TRBJ1-4, the V gene TRBV6-5; weak D call: TRBD1 (5 bases). The CDR3 totals 15 residues. Germline assignment: CDR1 MNHEY and CDR2 SVGAGI. The V and J ends lost 4 bases and 5 bases respectively, with 14 bases between them. The CDR3 region has the DNA TGTGCCAGCAGTTGGGGGGGAGGAACAAATGAAAAACTGTTTTTT. Translation gives CASSWGGGTNEKLFF.

This clone appeared a single time. CDR3 DNA sequence: TGTGCCAGCAGTGACCGACAGGGTGATGAAAAACTGTTTTTT. Protein sequence: CASSDRQGDEKLFF. V gene TRBV6-4 combines with J gene TRBJ1-4, with TRBD1 matching 7 bases. Germline CDR1 reads MRHNA; CDR2 reads SNTAGT. The CDR3 length is 14 residues. J lost 6 bases, V lost 2 bases, and 3 bases had no gene match.

This clone was picked up a small number of times. This chain links TRBV4-2 with TRBJ1-6; no firm D call. V shed 0 bases and J shed 5 bases, with 14 bases lying between them. Looked up from germline, CDR1 is LGHNA and CDR2 is YNFKEQ. This CDR3 region has 17 residues. CDR3 sequence reads: CASSQDHFYFDNSPLHF. For the CDR3, the DNA is TGTGCCAGCAGCCAAGACCATTTCTACTTCGATAATTCACCCCTCCACTTT.

This clone was picked up a small number of times. The chain uses TRBV29-1 and TRBJ2-5; 13 bases map to TRBD2. With V trimmed by 4 bases and J by 5 bases, 7 bases remained unmatched. The CDR3 runs 15 residues. Germline V gene sequence: CDR1 SQVTM, CDR2 ANQGSEA. CDR3 protein: CSVGRLAGGGETQYF. CDR3 sequence (DNA): TGCAGCGTTGGTCGACTAGCGGGAGGAGGTGAGACCCAGTACTTC.

This rearrangement joins TRBV5-1 to TRBJ2-1, with 15 bases fitting TRBD2. The CDR3 is 15 residues long. After removal of 2 bases from V and 7 bases from J, the junction contained 1 base not matched to a gene. Germline loops: CDR1 SGHRS, CDR2 YFSETQ. CDR3 in amino acids: CASSFGLAGGNEQFF. The CDR3 DNA is TGCGCCAGCAGCTTCGGACTAGCGGGAGGGAATGAGCAGTTCTTC.

V and J are TRBV28 and TRBJ2-1; D is unclear. V lost 5 bases to trimming and J lost 12 bases, with 20 bases between them. Looked up from germline, CDR1 is MDHEN and CDR2 is SYDVKM. This CDR3 spans 14 amino acids. CDR3 residues: CASSPNGLRVWQFF. The CDR3 coding sequence is TGTGCCAGCAGTCCCAATGGGCTCCGAGTATGGCAGTTCTTC.

The chain is built from TRBV6-5 and TRBJ2-1, with TRBD2 matching 9 bases. CDR1 is MNHEY, CDR2 SVGAGI, per germline. The ends lost 6 bases at V and 14 bases at J; junction bases unmatched: 11. The CDR3 is made up of 13 amino acids. CDR3 region: CASSLLLAGEEFF. The CDR3 nucleotides read TGTGCCAGCAGCCTCCTTTTAGCGGGGGAGGAGTTCTTC.

The J gene is TRBJ2-5, the V gene TRBV28; the match to TRBD1 covers 7 bases. V was clipped by 6 bases and J by 5 bases; unmatched bases: 6. This CDR3 contains 13 residues. CDR1 MDHEN and CDR2 SYDVKM come from the germline V gene. The CDR3 DNA follows: TGTGCCAGCAGCGTCCCGGACAGGGAGACCCAGTACTTC. Protein: CASSVPDRETQYF.

This clone was seen only a few times. The V call is TRBV2, the J call TRBJ2-1; 7 positions agree with TRBD1. The ends lost 6 bases at V and 14 bases at J; junction bases unmatched: 10. CDR3 size: 12 residues. Germline V gene sequence: CDR1 SNHLY, CDR2 FYNNEI. Here the CDR3 reads CASSDDRDRKFF. CDR3 sequence (DNA): TGTGCCAGCAGCGACGACCGGGACAGAAAGTTCTTC.

V gene TRBV9 combines with J gene TRBJ2-6; a weak D match, TRBD1 (5 bases). The CDR3 runs 19 residues. Germline V gene data show CDR1 as SGDLS and CDR2 as YYNGEE. Deletions cut 4 bases from V and 0 bases from J, with 20 bases between. CDR3 sequence (DNA): TGTGCCAGCAGCCTACCTGGGGCCCTGGGTGGCTCTGGGGCCAACGTCCTGACTTTC. As protein: CASSLPGALGGSGANVLTF. Based on the CDR3 plus reference TRBV9 and TRBJ2-6, the full variable domain is DSGVTQTPKHLITATGQRVTLRCSPRSGDLSVYWYQQSLDQGLQFLIQYYNGEERAKGNILERFSAQQFPDLHSELNLSSLELGDSALYFCASSLPGALGGSGANVLTFGAGSRLTVL.

Comments on this clone: A read error may produce the germline difference seen at one junction end. J is TRBJ1-1 and V is TRBV25-1, with D possibly TRBD1 on 5 matching bases. Germline V lookup: CDR1 MGHDK, CDR2 SYGVNS. CDR3 length equals 14 residues. The CDR3 DNA reads TGTGCCAGTAGTGACAGAGGGCCGAACACTGAAGCTTTCTTT. Protein sequence: CASSDRGPNTEAFF.

Here the CDR3 reads CSVLPPQGSKTQYF. The CDR3 DNA follows: TGCAGCGTTCTTCCCCCTCAGGGTTCCAAGACCCAGTACTTC. The V and J genes are TRBV29-1 and TRBJ2-5; maybe TRBD1 (5 bases). V lost 5 bases and J lost 6, with 19 bases in between. The CDR3 runs to 14 residues. CDR1 and CDR2 (germline): SQVTM, ANQGSEA.

This clone was counted between two and nine times. Other DNA sequences in the sample encode the same CDR3. The chain joins TRBV28 to TRBJ2-5, with D possibly TRBD2 on 7 matching bases. Germline V lookup: CDR1 MDHEN, CDR2 SYDVKM. The ends were cut back, 3 bases at V and 5 bases at J, with 10 bases in the middle. This CDR3 contains 13 residues. The CDR3 nucleotides read TGTGCCAGCAGTTTCTCGGGGGGCGAGACCCAGTACTTC. Amino acid sequence: CASSFSGGETQYF. Variable domain in full (rest from reference TRBV28 and TRBJ2-5): DVKVTQSSRYLVKRTGEKVFLECVQDMDHENMFWYRQDPGLGLRLIYFSYDVKMKEKGDIPEGYSVSREKKERFSLILESASTNQTSMYLCASSFSGGETQYFGPGTRLLVL.

The chain uses TRBV20-1 and TRBJ1-5; D is possibly TRBD1 (5 bases). Germline CDR1 is DFQATT and CDR2 is SNEGSKA (reference sequence). The V end was cut by 2 bases, the J end by 6 bases, with 5 bases between. The CDR3 spans 11 residues. The CDR3, as DNA: TGCAGTGCTAGACAGGGTCAGCCCCAGCATTTT. Translation gives CSARQGQPQHF.

The rearrangement links TRBV6-5 to TRBJ1-5; D gene uncertain. V dropped 0 bases and J dropped 7 bases, with 13 bases sitting between them. CDR1 and CDR2 from the germline V gene are MNHEY and SVGAGI. The CDR3 loop spans 15 amino acids. CDR3 region: CASSYSSDGGQPQHF. CDR3 nucleotides: TGTGCCAGCAGTTACTCTAGCGATGGAGGACAGCCCCAGCATTTT.

The V call is TRBV29-1, the J call TRBJ1-1, with 9 positions matching TRBD1. The CDR3 runs to 13 residues. Germline CDR1 is SQVTM and CDR2 is ANQGSEA. V gave up 5 bases and J gave up 4 bases; unmatched junction bases: 5. CDR3 sequence: CSVSGTGTTEAFF. In DNA form, the CDR3 reads TGCAGCGTTAGCGGGACAGGGACCACTGAAGCTTTCTTT.

This clone is a singleton in its sample. The chain couples TRBV4-3 to TRBJ1-4; D ambiguous. With 4 bases removed from V and 8 bases from J, the gap between germline ends came to 23 bases. The CDR3 is made up of 17 amino acids. Germline CDR1 and CDR2: LGHNA and YSLEER. CDR3 region: CASSLGRRPTTTEKLFF. CDR3 nucleotides: TGCGCCAGCAGCCTTGGTCGGAGGCCAACTACTACGGAAAAACTGTTTTTT.

V and J are TRBV7-9 and TRBJ2-5; possible D gene TRBD1, 6 bases. From germline, CDR1 is SEHNR and CDR2 FQNEAQ (reference sequence). The CDR3 totals 14 residues. Trimming removed 3 bases at V and 2 bases at J, with 10 bases between. CDR3 DNA sequence: TGTGCCAGCAGCTTCTCCGGGACACAAGAGACCCAGTACTTC. The encoded protein is CASSFSGTQETQYF.

The V and J genes are TRBV9 and TRBJ1-5, with a possible D match to TRBD1 (5 bases). Trimming stripped 4 bases from V and 6 bases from J, with 14 bases between. The germline CDR1 and CDR2 sequences are SGDLS and YYNGEE. The CDR3 covers 14 residues. CDR3 sequence reads: CASSPGGDRQPQHF. The CDR3 nucleotides read TGTGCCAGCAGCCCCGGGGGGGATCGTCAGCCCCAGCATTTT.

In regard to this clone: Additional DNA sequences in this sample encode the identical CDR3. The V call is TRBV29-1, the J call TRBJ2-7; D is ambiguous. This CDR3 is built from 12 residues. The germline V and J ends were trimmed by 4 bases and 0 bases, with 7 bases remaining between them. Germline CDR1 SQVTM, CDR2 ANQGSEA. CDR3 amino acids: CSVGGSSYEQYF. For the CDR3, the DNA is TGCAGCGTTGGCGGTTCCTCCTACGAGCAGTACTTC.

V usage is TRBV4-1 and J usage is TRBJ2-1; 9 bases map to TRBD2. CDR1 is MGHRA, CDR2 YSYEKL, per germline. The CDR3 is 16 amino acids. V lost 0 bases, J lost 4 bases, and 4 bases stayed unmatched. CDR3 coding DNA: TGCGCCAGCAGCCAAGATCGCGGGGGGGGGTACAATGAGCAGTTCTTC. Its protein is CASSQDRGGGYNEQFF.

The rearrangement links TRBV25-1 to TRBJ1-2; no reliable D call. The CDR3 sequence is 12 residues long. The germline V and J ends were trimmed by 6 bases and 4 bases, with 9 bases remaining between them. Germline lookup yields CDR1 MGHDK and CDR2 SYGVNS. For the CDR3, the DNA is TGTGCCAGCAGCGCCCGGTCCTATGGCTACACCTTC. Translation: CASSARSYGYTF.

The J gene is TRBJ2-3, the V gene TRBV11-2; D gene unclear. CDR1 and CDR2 (germline): SGHAT, FQNNGV. The ends were cut back, 4 bases at V and 7 bases at J, with 6 bases in the middle. The CDR3 covers 11 residues. The CDR3 coding sequence is TGTGCCAGCAGCTCCGGTAATACGCAGTATTTT. Translation: CASSSGNTQYF.

This clone was observed a few times. V and J are TRBV7-9 and TRBJ2-7; the match to TRBD1 covers 7 bases. V shed 3 bases, J shed 2 bases, and the junction held 1 base outside the gene matches. The CDR3 is 13 residues long. Germline V gene lookup returns CDR1 SEHNR and CDR2 FQNEAQ (reference sequence). The CDR3 reads CASSFQGAYEQYF. The CDR3 DNA reads as TGTGCCAGCAGCTTCCAGGGGGCCTACGAGCAGTACTTC.

The CDR3 coding sequence is TGCGCCAGCAGCCAAGACACGAGGGTAAGGCAGTATTTT. This translates into CASSQDTRVRQYF. This sequence joins TRBV4-3 and TRBJ2-3, with a tentative D call TRBD2 (5 bases). V gave up 0 bases and J gave up 11 bases, with 12 bases separating them. The CDR3 runs to 13 residues. Germline assignment: CDR1 LGHNA and CDR2 YSLEER.